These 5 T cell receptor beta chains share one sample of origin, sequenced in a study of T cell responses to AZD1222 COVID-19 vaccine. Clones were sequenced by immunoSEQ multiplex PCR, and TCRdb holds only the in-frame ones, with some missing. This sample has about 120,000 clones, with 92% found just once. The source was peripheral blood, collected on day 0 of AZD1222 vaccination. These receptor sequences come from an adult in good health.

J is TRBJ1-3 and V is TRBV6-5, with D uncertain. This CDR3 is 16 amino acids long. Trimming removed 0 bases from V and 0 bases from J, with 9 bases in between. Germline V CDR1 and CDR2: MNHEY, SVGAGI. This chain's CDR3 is CASSYSERLSGNTIYF. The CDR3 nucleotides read TGTGCCAGCAGTTACTCAGAGAGGCTCTCTGGAAACACCATATATTTT.

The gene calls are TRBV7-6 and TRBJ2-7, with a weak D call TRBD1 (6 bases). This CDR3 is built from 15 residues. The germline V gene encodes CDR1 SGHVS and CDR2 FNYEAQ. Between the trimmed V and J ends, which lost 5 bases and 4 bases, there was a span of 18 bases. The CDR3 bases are TGTGCCAGCAGCCTGGGGGCGGGTTCTTCTTACGAGCAGTACTTC. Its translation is CASSLGAGSSYEQYF.

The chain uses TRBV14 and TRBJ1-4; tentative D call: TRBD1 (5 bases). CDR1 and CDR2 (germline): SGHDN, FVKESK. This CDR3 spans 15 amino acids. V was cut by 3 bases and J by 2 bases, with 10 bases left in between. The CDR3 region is CASSHGEGTNEKLFF. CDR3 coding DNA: TGTGCCAGCAGCCACGGCGAGGGGACTAATGAAAAACTGTTTTTT.

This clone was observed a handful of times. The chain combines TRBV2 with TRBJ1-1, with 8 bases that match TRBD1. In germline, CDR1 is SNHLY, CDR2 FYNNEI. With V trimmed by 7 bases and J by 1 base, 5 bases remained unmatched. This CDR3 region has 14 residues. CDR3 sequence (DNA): TGTGCCAGCAATACCGGGACAGGGAACACTGAAGCTTTCTTT. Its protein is CASNTGTGNTEAFF.

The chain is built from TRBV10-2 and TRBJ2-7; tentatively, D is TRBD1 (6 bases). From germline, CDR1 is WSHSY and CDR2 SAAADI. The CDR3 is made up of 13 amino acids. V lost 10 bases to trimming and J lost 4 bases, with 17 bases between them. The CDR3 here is CATGQLGPYEQYF. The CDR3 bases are TGCGCCACCGGACAGTTAGGGCCTTACGAGCAGTACTTC.